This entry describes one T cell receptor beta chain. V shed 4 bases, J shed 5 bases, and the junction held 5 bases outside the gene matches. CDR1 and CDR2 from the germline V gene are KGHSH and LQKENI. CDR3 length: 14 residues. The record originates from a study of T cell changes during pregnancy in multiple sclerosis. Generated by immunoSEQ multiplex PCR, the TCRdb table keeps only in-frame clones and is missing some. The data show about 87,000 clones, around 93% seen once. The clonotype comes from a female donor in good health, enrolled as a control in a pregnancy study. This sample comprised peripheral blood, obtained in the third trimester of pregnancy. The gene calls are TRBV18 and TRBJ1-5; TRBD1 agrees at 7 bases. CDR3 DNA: TGTGCCAGCTCACAGGGGGCCGCGGATCAGCCCCAGCATTTT. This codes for CASSQGAADQPQHF.